The rows below give T cell receptor beta chains drawn from one sample of a study of blood T cell repertoires in COVID-19. Clones were read by immunoSEQ multiplex PCR, and TCRdb kept only the in-frame ones, dropping some. The sample comprises about 63,000 clones, about 88% of which are singletons, and roughly an eighth rests with the top ten. The sequencing input was peripheral blood. The receptor set was obtained from a human donor in a cohort sampled during active COVID-19. Both conserved end residues are part of each CDR3. D genes are given only for firm matches. The size entry is marked missing in some rows and otherwise reads once, few, many or a size class.

clone_size	v_call	d_call	j_call	cdr3_nt	cdr3_aa
few	TRBV4-2	NA	TRBJ2-7	TGTGCCAGCAGCCCCGCCGGGATGAGCTCCTACGAGCAGTACTTC	CASSPAGMSSYEQYF
few	TRBV7-2	NA	TRBJ1-6	TGTGCCAGCAGCTTGTTGGGGGCTATATCCTATAATTCACCCCTCCACTTT	CASSLLGAISYNSPLHF
NA	TRBV7-9	TRBD2	TRBJ2-1	TGTGCCAGCAGCCCCTTAGCGGGGGGCTCCTACAATGAGCAGTTCTTC	CASSPLAGGSYNEQFF
few	TRBV12-3/TRBV12-4	NA	TRBJ1-2	TGTGCCAGCAGTTCCACAGGGTTCTATGGCTACACCTTC	CASSSTGFYGYTF
NA	TRBV11-2	NA	TRBJ2-7	TGTGCCAGCAGCTTAGTGACTGGTCGTTACGAGCAGTACTTC	CASSLVTGRYEQYF
once	TRBV9	TRBD1	TRBJ2-5	TGTGCCAGCAGCGTAGCCGGGACAGGGGACCAAGAGACCCAGTACTTC	CASSVAGTGDQETQYF
medium-sized	TRBV7-2	TRBD1	TRBJ1-1	TGTGCCAGCAGCCCTCCGACCGGGACAGGGGGCACTGAAGCTTTCTTT	CASSPPTGTGGTEAFF
NA	TRBV19	NA	TRBJ1-6	TGTGCCAGTAGTGAACACCCGGTAGACAGAAATAATTCACCCCTCCACTTT	CASSEHPVDRNNSPLHF
NA	TRBV12-3/TRBV12-4	NA	TRBJ2-7	TGTGCCAGCACCCTCGGGACCTACGAGCAGTACTTC	CASTLGTYEQYF
NA	TRBV11-2	NA	TRBJ1-5	TGTGCCAGCAGCTTGAATTACGGGATTGGGAATCAGCCCCAGCATTTT	CASSLNYGIGNQPQHF
few	TRBV7-2	TRBD2	TRBJ2-3	TGTGCCAGCAGCTTATGGGATAGCGGGGCCAGCACAGATACGCAGTATTTT	CASSLWDSGASTDTQYF
NA	TRBV12-3/TRBV12-4	NA	TRBJ1-1	TGTGCCAGCAGTTTAGGGTGGGCCGCTTTCTTT	CASSLGWAAFF
few	TRBV4-3	NA	TRBJ2-6	TGCGCCAGCAGTTTGGGACATCACTCTGGGGCCAACGTCCTGACTTTC	CASSLGHHSGANVLTF
NA	TRBV25-1	TRBD1	TRBJ1-6	TGTGCCAGCAACCACGACAGGGCGGATTCACCCCTCCACTTT	CASNHDRADSPLHF
NA	TRBV7-9	TRBD1	TRBJ1-6	TGTGCCAGCAGCCCAGGGCCGTACAGGGGTGGGTCACCCCTCCACTTT	CASSPGPYRGGSPLHF
NA	TRBV7-2	TRBD1	TRBJ1-2	TGTGCCAGCAGCTTGTTGACAGGGCTGGGAGGCTACACCTTC	CASSLLTGLGGYTF
NA	TRBV28	NA	TRBJ2-7	TGTGCCAGCAGTTTTTCCGCAGGGGCGTCCGAGCAGTACTTC	CASSFSAGASEQYF
NA	TRBV7-2	TRBD1	TRBJ2-1	TGTGCCAGCAGCTCCCCGGGACAGGGGGCTCTTGATGAGCAGTTCTTC	CASSSPGQGALDEQFF
once	TRBV27	NA	TRBJ1-5	TGTGCCAGCAGTTTAAGGGGAGGACGTCAGCCCCAGCATTTT	CASSLRGGRQPQHF
NA	TRBV2	NA	TRBJ1-2	TGTGCCAGCAGTGAAAGACGGGGGGGCGGTGGCTACACCTTC	CASSERRGGGGYTF
once	TRBV28	TRBD1	TRBJ1-5	TGTGCCAGCAGGTCCACAGGGGGCGTAAATCAGCCCCAGCATTTT	CASRSTGGVNQPQHF
NA	TRBV5-5	NA	TRBJ1-3	TGTGCCAGCAGCCGAGGGCAGGCTGGAAACACCATATATTTT	CASSRGQAGNTIYF
NA	TRBV6-5	NA	TRBJ1-2	TGTGCCAGCAGCCTCGGGGGTAGCTACACCTTC	CASSLGGSYTF
NA	TRBV12-5	TRBD1	TRBJ2-7	TGTGCTAGTTCCCGGGACAGATCTTCCGAGCAGTACTTC	CASSRDRSSEQYF